This paragraph covers one T cell receptor (beta chain) sequence. Its specificity is unknown. This sample was included in a study of cytomegalovirus exposure and HLA in healthy donors. Primers included in the PCR were 60 Vbeta and 13 Jbeta primers. Only in-frame clones appear in the TCRdb table, and some are missing; sequencing was by immunoSEQ multiplex PCR. The table shows 150,000 or so clones, with approximately 71% occurring only once. Study results and caveats: The authors assumed roughly uniform sequencing depth across donors for presence/absence analyses. Investigators reported fewer than 200 TCR beta chains as tied to cytomegalovirus. Later on, an analysis tied over 15,000 TCR beta sequences to HLA alleles at 0.05 false discovery rate. By HLA locus, TCR association rates varied in a later analysis, with DRB1 showing the most and HLA-C the fewest.

Germline CDR1 is ENHRY and CDR2 is SYGVKD. J lost 6 bases, V lost 2 bases, and 6 bases had no gene match. The CDR3 length is 14 residues. The rearrangement joins TRBV10-3 to TRBJ2-7, with 8 bases matching TRBD2. This TCR came from a man between 18 and 29 years old in good health and CMV-seropositive. The material sequenced was PBMCs. In DNA form, the CDR3 reads TGTGCCATCAGTGAGCGGGAGGGCCTCGGCGAGCAGTACTTC. This gives the protein CAISEREGLGEQYF.